A single sample is the source of the 9 T cell receptor beta chains below, sequenced in a study of cytomegalovirus exposure and HLA in healthy donors. It was with 60 Vbeta and 13 Jbeta primers that the PCR ran. Sequencing was performed with immunoSEQ multiplex PCR; in TCRdb, only in-frame clones are kept and a portion is missing. Here the sample spans 35,000 to 50,000 clones, roughly 80% being singletons. Sequencing was done on a sample of PBMCs. The receptors stem from a man in his forties or fifties in good health and CMV-seronegative.

This chain connects TRBV27 to TRBJ1-5, with 8 bases matching TRBD1. V lost 4 bases to trimming and J lost 3 bases; unmatched junction nucleotides: 8. CDR3 length equals 16 residues. Germline values: CDR1 MNHEY, CDR2 SMNVEV (reference sequence). In DNA, the CDR3 is TGTGCCAGCAGTTATGCAGGGGGCCTTACCAATCAGCCCCAGCATTTT. Its translation: CASSYAGGLTNQPQHF.

The rearrangement uses TRBV28 and TRBJ2-1; 9 positions match TRBD1. V lost 5 bases, J lost 10 bases, and 24 bases stayed unmatched. Germline assignment: CDR1 MDHEN and CDR2 SYDVKM. The CDR3 contains 19 residues. The CDR3 sequence: CASSPPLGTGFSMYGEQFF. The CDR3 DNA sequence: TGTGCCAGCAGTCCACCCCTGGGGACAGGGTTTTCTATGTACGGCGAGCAGTTCTTC.

CDR3 nucleotides: TGTGCCAGCTCACCACCGAGAAGGGCCGTAGCGGGAGGGAGCTCCTACAATGAGCAGTTCTTC. Amino acids: CASSPPRRAVAGGSSYNEQFF. The J gene is TRBJ2-1, the V gene TRBV18; TRBD2 aligns across 11 bases. V trimming: 0 bases; J trimming: 0 bases; junction bases outside the gene matches: 13. This CDR3 is 21 amino acids long. Germline CDR1 is KGHSH and CDR2 is LQKENI.

In DNA form, the CDR3 reads TGTGCCAGCAGCTTAGGGGCCACTGAAGCTTTCTTT. Encoded protein: CASSLGATEAFF. This chain uses TRBV11-3 with TRBJ1-1; D is unresolved. Germline assignment: CDR1 SGHNT and CDR2 YENEEA. Trimming cost V 1 base and J 4 bases, with 4 bases left between them. CDR3 length: 12 amino acids. Filled out from reference TRBV11-3 and TRBJ1-1, the complete variable domain reads EAGVVQSPRYKIIEKKQPVAFWCNPISGHNTLYWYLQNLGQGPELLIRYENEEAVDDSQLPKDRFSAERLKGVDSTLKIQPAELGDSAVYLCASSLGATEAFFGQGTRLTVV.

The chain joins TRBV9 to TRBJ2-1; D not certain. V shed 0 bases and J shed 2 bases, with 9 bases lying between them. Germline-derived CDR1 and CDR2 are SGDLS and YYNGEE. The CDR3 length is 15 residues. This CDR3 is CASSVGVETYNEQFF. The CDR3, as DNA: TGTGCCAGCAGCGTAGGTGTAGAAACCTACAATGAGCAGTTCTTC. The full variable domain, its missing parts supplied by reference TRBV9 and TRBJ2-1, is DSGVTQTPKHLITATGQRVTLRCSPRSGDLSVYWYQQSLDQGLQFLIQYYNGEERAKGNILERFSAQQFPDLHSELNLSSLELGDSALYFCASSVGVETYNEQFFGPGTRLTVL.

The chain employs TRBV5-1 and TRBJ1-1; D unclear. Trimming left V 2 bases short and J 1 base short, with 12 bases between. The CDR3 runs to 15 residues. CDR1 is SGHRS and CDR2 is YFSETQ in the germline V gene. Here the CDR3 reads CASSFGPTTNTEAFF. CDR3 coding DNA: TGCGCCAGCAGCTTTGGGCCGACTACGAACACTGAAGCTTTCTTT.

This chain connects TRBV4-1 to TRBJ2-7; 11 bases match TRBD2. In germline, CDR1 is MGHRA, CDR2 YSYEKL. The V gene end was trimmed by 4 bases and the J gene end by 7 bases; junction bases not matched to a gene: 9. The CDR3 has 15 amino acids. The CDR3 spells CASSPVLAGVEEQYF. The CDR3 bases are TGCGCCAGCAGCCCCGTACTAGCGGGAGTGGAGGAGCAGTACTTC.

The chain employs TRBV7-2 and TRBJ2-7; 7 positions agree with TRBD2. The ends lost 0 bases at V and 0 bases at J; junction bases unmatched: 8. The germline gives CDR1 SGHTA, CDR2 FQGNSA. The CDR3 contains 17 residues. CDR3 sequence: CASSLALRPGGSYEQYF. The DNA for the CDR3 is TGTGCCAGCAGCTTAGCGCTACGTCCGGGGGGCTCCTACGAGCAGTACTTC.

This chain joins TRBV5-1 and TRBJ2-5; 8 bases are a match to TRBD2. In germline, CDR1 is SGHRS, CDR2 YFSETQ. The CDR3 sequence is 16 residues long. Germline trimming cut 2 bases from V and 2 bases from J; bases unmatched to any gene: 8. The DNA of the CDR3 is TGCGCCAGCAGCTTTCAAGCGGGGGCGCATCAAGAGACCCAGTACTTC. Its translation: CASSFQAGAHQETQYF.